This T cell receptor beta chain was profiled in a study of shared clonotypes between healthy human individuals. Clones were read by immunoSEQ multiplex PCR, and TCRdb kept only the in-frame ones, dropping some. The sample consists of about 640,000 clones, 60% to 80% of them appearing once. This CDR3 has 14 amino acids. After removal of 7 bases from V and 6 bases from J, the junction contained 6 bases not matched to a gene. CDR1 is SNHLY and CDR2 is FYNNEI in the germline V gene. The sample consisted of memory CD4+ T cells sorted from blood. As to subset: CD45RA-negative fraction. The sequence was obtained from a woman in her twenties or thirties in good health. J is TRBJ1-4 and V is TRBV2; 9 positions match TRBD1. The CDR3: CASIKRDRDEKLFF. CDR3 nucleotide sequence: TGTGCCAGCATAAAGCGGGACAGGGATGAAAAACTGTTTTTT.